This entry features one TCR beta chain sequence. Its antigen remains unidentified. One junction end disagrees with the germline gene, perhaps due to a read error. From the second PCR step onward, the TCR alpha chain libraries and the TCR beta chain libraries were amplified separately. The CMV status of each donor was determined by measuring IFNgamma production from CD4+ T cells after fresh PBMCs had been stimulated overnight with CMV viral lysate. CD4 T cells were positively selected with Miltenyi beads, followed by positive selection of CD8 T cells from the CD4-negative fraction. Cells stained for CD3, CD4, CD8, CD45RA, CD27 and a live/dead dye were sorted on a BD Aria II into four subsets by CD45RA and CD27. A few healthy volunteers provided blood, and each donor's sample was split into CD4 and CD8 T cells and then further divided into four differentiation subsets. Around 130 ml of peripheral blood was taken from each donor, and PBMC were separated by density-gradient centrifugation on Ficoll-Paque PLUS. After sorting, cells were lysed in RLT buffer, RNA was extracted using a Qiagen RNeasy kit, and the extracted RNA was stored at -80 degrees C.

This record belongs to a study of naive and memory T cell subsets (dated by TCRdb to between 2016 and 2019). In terms of the full investigation: An open-source, UMI-based TCR alpha and beta sequencing pipeline was applied to sorted naive and memory peripheral blood T cell subsets. The results of the functional CMV T cell responses matched the IgG serology results in every case. RNA was DNase-treated and reverse transcribed with TCR constant-region primers, mostly using SuperScript III.

The germline V gene specifies LGHNA as CDR1 and YSLEER as CDR2. The cysteine opens and the phenylalanine closes a CDR3 of 15 amino acids. Only CDR3 DNA is held: 45 bases, read in frame from base 1. The investigation overall reported the following: In both CD4 and CD8 cells, going from naive through CM, EM and EMRA, the Gini index went up while Shannon and inverse Simpson diversity went down. Following error correction, more than 95% of naive TCR sequences occurred only once, which made naive abundance distributions much steeper than those of memory subsets. RNA-based TCR counts may be influenced by expression changes linked to T cell activation and differentiation. A clonotype was defined as a single alpha or beta chain sequence rather than as a paired alpha/beta receptor. A few larger clonotypes were present in naive repertoires, particularly the CD8 repertoires, and these clonotypes were possibly memory cells re-expressing CD45RA. The repertoire findings for the naive and memory subsets could not be validated against a ground truth, as none was available. The abundance of TCRs followed a power law with an exponent that differed between naive and memory subsets yet stayed consistent across the three individuals.

Library method: UMI-ligation and nested PCR. An equimolar mix of two oligonucleotides covering both TRBC1 and TRBC2 was used as the beta constant-region primer. The ligated cDNA went through four rounds of PCR with nested alpha and beta constant-region primers together with the SP2 primer. A single-stranded oligonucleotide bearing the SP2 primer plus a 12-nucleotide UMI was ligated onto the 3' end of the cDNA by T4 RNA ligase 1. The ligation reaction was kept at 16 degrees C for 20-24 hours. PCR2 was typically performed as a SYBR Green qPCR and was stopped at a predetermined threshold so that over-amplification was prevented. Every purification after the first one was done using Agencourt AMPure XP magnetic beads. Library amounts were measured by Qubit and library quality was assessed on a TapeStation, where the main peak was expected at around 650 bp. Pooled libraries were sequenced on an Illumina MiSeq with v2 2x251 paired-end kits, typically giving about 0.85-2 million reads per sample. Each sample library was pooled at about 4 nM, and roughly 5-8% PhiX was included to improve cluster recognition. In the source study's methods: FASTQ reads processed by Demultiplexor were assigned V and J genes by Decombinator through tag matching that tolerated a single base-pair mismatch. Collapsinator relied on UMIs to fix sequencing errors as well as frequency errors caused by PCR heterogeneity. TCRs were translated and CDR3s were extracted from the conserved cysteine to the FGXG phenylalanine by CDR3Translator, with non-productive sequences being flagged. Gini, Shannon entropy and inverse Simpson indices were calculated on repertoires that had been subsampled to equal numbers of UMI-defined TCRs. Within the linear range, a power law was fitted to clonotype abundance distributions using maximum likelihood. When run on a single naive CD8 sample, MIGEC and the pipeline yielded similar UMI counts, similar unique TCR numbers and similar clonal distributions. One analysis removed from the naive repertoire any naive TCRs that were also found in any memory subset from the same donor. A set of 7,322 CMV-associated CDR3 sequences, compiled from VDJdb and a published dataset, was used to search the repertoires. Clones were called with MiXCR by TCRdb after fastp trimmed the public reads at Q25, and only in-frame beta chains were retained. Identical CDR3 protein sequences are pooled into one entry, listed with their most common genes and DNA. These V and J calls derive from TCRdb rather than the authors' analysis. The sample records roughly 100,000 distinct CDR3 sequences, 13% to 15% of which are singletons. The ten most abundant clones make up around 2.7% of the sample.

The sequencing input was naive CD8+ T cells from blood. Sample cell subset or site, as interpreted from the label and publication: naive T cells, CD45RA high CD27+. The source is a human donor in good health. The V and J genes are TRBV4-3 and TRBJ2-3; the D segment is perhaps TRBD1 or TRBD2, each sharing 5 matched bases. The CDR3 region reads CASSQGDLPTDAQYF. Read as DNA, the sequence is TGCGCCAGCAGCCAAGGGGACCTTCCCACAGATGCGCAGTATTTT.